The 13 T cell receptor beta chains reported below all come from one sample, sequenced in a study of shared clonotypes between healthy human individuals. The protocol was immunoSEQ multiplex PCR, while the TCRdb copy is restricted to in-frame clones and leaves out a portion. The table includes roughly 2.4 million clones, around 95% detected once. Sample: naive CD4+ T cells sorted from blood. The subset was: CD45RA+ positively selected. Receptor source: a young man in good health.

The chain is built from TRBV9 and TRBJ2-7; 10 bases line up with TRBD1. The junction had 9 bases not matched to a gene; V was cut back by 3 bases and J by 6 bases. CDR1 is SGDLS and CDR2 is YYNGEE in the germline V gene. The CDR3 extends over 15 amino acids. Written as DNA, the CDR3 is TGTGCCAGCAGCGACTCCGGGACAGGGGTACGCGAGCAGTACTTC. Translation gives CASSDSGTGVREQYF.

V usage is TRBV6-1 and J usage is TRBJ2-1; perhaps TRBD2 as D (6 bases). Germline V lookup: CDR1 MNHNS, CDR2 SASEGT. The CDR3 sequence is 13 residues long. V gave up 6 bases and J gave up 3 bases, with 9 bases separating them. Written as DNA, the CDR3 is TGTGCCAGCAGGGGACTCAACTACAATGAGCAGTTCTTC. It translates to CASRGLNYNEQFF.

This clone was detected only once. This CDR3 reads CASSYGQLSGNTIYF. In nucleotides, the CDR3 is TGTGCCAGCAGCTACGGACAACTCTCTGGAAACACCATATATTTT. The V and J genes are TRBV14 and TRBJ1-3; TRBD1 is a possible D gene (5 bases). CDR1 and CDR2 from the germline V gene are SGHDN and FVKESK. The CDR3 length is 15 residues. V dropped 5 bases and J dropped 0 bases, with 11 bases sitting between them.

This chain joins TRBV6-1 and TRBJ1-4, with D uncertain. The CDR3 is 16 residues long. V was clipped by 1 base and J by 6 bases, with 15 bases between them. Germline lookup yields CDR1 MNHNS and CDR2 SASEGT. CDR3 DNA: TGTGCCAGCAGTGAAGATGCGAGGACCCTGGATGAAAAACTGTTTTTT. Residues: CASSEDARTLDEKLFF.

The sample holds one count of this clone. Other DNA sequences in this sample translate to the same CDR3. The chain links TRBV30 to TRBJ2-1; possibly TRBD2 for D (6 bases). V was trimmed by 3 bases and J by 6 bases, leaving 9 bases between them. Germline assignment: CDR1 GTSNPN and CDR2 SVGIG (reference sequence). The CDR3 sequence is 12 residues long. CDR3: CAWSGSGNEQFF. DNA for the CDR3: TGTGCCTGGAGCGGGAGCGGCAATGAGCAGTTCTTC.

The chain joins TRBV6-1 to TRBJ2-6; D remains ambiguous. The CDR3 is 15 amino acids. With 8 bases removed from V and 0 bases from J, the gap between germline ends came to 11 bases. The germline gives CDR1 MNHNS, CDR2 SASEGT. CDR3 protein: CASGPFISGANVLTF. As DNA, the CDR3 is TGTGCCAGCGGGCCCTTCATCTCTGGGGCCAACGTCCTGACTTTC.

This chain links TRBV5-1 with TRBJ2-7, with D possibly being TRBD1 or TRBD2 (5 bases each). Germline V lookup: CDR1 SGHRS, CDR2 YFSETQ. Trimming removed 2 bases from V and 0 bases from J, with 15 bases in between. The CDR3 loop spans 16 amino acids. The CDR3 DNA reads as TGCGCCAGCAGCTTAACCTCCGGGACCAGCTCCTACGAGCAGTACTTC. Translated, it gives CASSLTSGTSSYEQYF.

With respect to this clone: Other DNA sequences in the same sample also yield this CDR3. This rearrangement joins TRBV27 to TRBJ1-5; 8 bases are a match to TRBD1. Germline CDR1 is MNHEY and CDR2 is SMNVEV (reference sequence). The CDR3 is 15 residues long. Trimming at V came to 4 bases and at J to 4 bases, leaving 6 bases not matched to a gene. CDR3 amino acids: CASSSGTGLNQPQHF. CDR3 DNA sequence: TGTGCCAGCAGTTCCGGGACAGGACTGAATCAGCCCCAGCATTTT.

J is TRBJ2-7 and V is TRBV6-6; possible D gene TRBD1, 5 bases. There are 16 residues in the CDR3. Trimming took off 0 bases at V and 0 bases at J, with 12 bases between the two ends. Germline V gives CDR1 MNHNY, CDR2 SVGAGI (reference sequence). CDR3 bases: TGTGCCAGCAGTTACTCGGACACGCCCCCCTCCTACGAGCAGTACTTC. Its protein product is CASSYSDTPPSYEQYF.

Concerning this clone: This CDR3 is also generated by other DNA sequences in the sample. The chain recombines TRBV6-5 with TRBJ1-3; D is unresolved. The CDR3 is made up of 12 amino acids. Looked up from germline, CDR1 is MNHEY and CDR2 is SVGAGI. Trimming stripped 6 bases from V and 3 bases from J, with 6 bases between. The CDR3 region has the DNA TGTGCCAGCAGGGGGTTTGGAAACACCATATATTTT. Amino acids: CASRGFGNTIYF.

In the case of this clone: The same CDR3 is also encoded by other DNA sequences in this sample. The chain is built from TRBV30 and TRBJ2-5; D is undetermined. Looked up from germline, CDR1 is GTSNPN and CDR2 is SVGIG (reference sequence). The CDR3 is 11 amino acids. Trimming removed 0 bases from V and 5 bases from J, with 4 bases in between. The chain's CDR3 is CAWSVRETQYF. DNA of the CDR3: TGTGCCTGGAGTGTGAGGGAGACCCAGTACTTC.

This chain connects TRBV4-1 to TRBJ2-5; D call uncertain. Germline-derived CDR1 and CDR2 are MGHRA and YSYEKL. The CDR3 totals 13 residues. The germline V and J ends were trimmed by 8 bases and 2 bases, with 12 bases remaining between them. CDR3 nucleotide sequence: TGCGCCAGCGCGAAGAGGCTACAAGAGACCCAGTACTTC. This translates into CASAKRLQETQYF.

The chain carries TRBV27 and TRBJ2-2; D may be TRBD1 (5 bases). V was trimmed by 5 bases and J by 1 base, leaving 8 bases between them. CDR1 is MNHEY and CDR2 is SMNVEV in the germline V gene (reference sequence). CDR3 length: 14 residues. The chain's CDR3 is CASSATGNTGELFF. The DNA for the CDR3 is TGTGCCAGCAGTGCAACAGGGAACACCGGGGAGCTGTTTTTT.